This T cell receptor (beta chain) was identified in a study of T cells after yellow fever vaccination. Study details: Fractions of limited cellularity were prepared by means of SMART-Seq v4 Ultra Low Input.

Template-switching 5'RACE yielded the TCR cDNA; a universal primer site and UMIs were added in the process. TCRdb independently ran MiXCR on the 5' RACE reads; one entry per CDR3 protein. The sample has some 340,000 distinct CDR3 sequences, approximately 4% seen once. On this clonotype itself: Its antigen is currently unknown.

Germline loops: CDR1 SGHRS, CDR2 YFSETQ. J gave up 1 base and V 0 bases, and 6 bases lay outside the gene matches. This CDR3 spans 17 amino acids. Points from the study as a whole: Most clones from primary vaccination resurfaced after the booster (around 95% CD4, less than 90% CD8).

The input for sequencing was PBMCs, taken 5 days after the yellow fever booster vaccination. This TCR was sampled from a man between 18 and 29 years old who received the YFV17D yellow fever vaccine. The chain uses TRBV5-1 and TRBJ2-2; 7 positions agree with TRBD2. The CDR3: CASSLVPSGVNTGELFF. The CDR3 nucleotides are TGCGCCAGCAGCTTGGTGCCCAGCGGGGTGAACACCGGGGAGCTGTTTTTT. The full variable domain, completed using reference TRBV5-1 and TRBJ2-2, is KAGVTQTPRYLIKTRGQQVTLSCSPISGHRSVSWYQQTPGQGLQFLFEYFSETQRNKGNFPGRFSGRQFSNSRSEMNVSTLELGDSALYLCASSLVPSGVNTGELFFGEGSRLTVL.